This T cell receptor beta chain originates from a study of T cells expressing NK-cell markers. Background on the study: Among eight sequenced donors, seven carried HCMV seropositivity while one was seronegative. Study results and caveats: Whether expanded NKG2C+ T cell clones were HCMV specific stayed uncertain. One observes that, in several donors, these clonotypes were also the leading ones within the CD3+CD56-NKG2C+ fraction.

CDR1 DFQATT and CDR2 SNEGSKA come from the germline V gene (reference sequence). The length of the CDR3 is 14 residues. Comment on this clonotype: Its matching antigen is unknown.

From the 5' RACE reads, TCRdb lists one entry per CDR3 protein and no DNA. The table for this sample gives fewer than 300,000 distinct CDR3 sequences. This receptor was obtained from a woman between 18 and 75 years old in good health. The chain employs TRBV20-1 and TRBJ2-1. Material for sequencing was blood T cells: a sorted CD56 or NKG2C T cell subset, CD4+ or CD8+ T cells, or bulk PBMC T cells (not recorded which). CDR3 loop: CSALRTGPYNEQFF.